The TCR beta chain under discussion was sequenced for a study of T cell responses to AZD1222 COVID-19 vaccine. The wider study: Second-dose timings of about 4 or about 12 weeks were pooled. Study-wide points: Possibly, clonal diversity was underestimated; donors were largely white British and included more females. Baseline antibody screening turned up just five to seven seropositive AZD1222 recipients.

Germline V gene data show CDR1 as SEHNR and CDR2 as FQNEAQ (reference sequence). The CDR3 is 19 amino acids. The trim removed 2 bases at V and 6 bases at J, leaving 21 bases unmatched. Some clones are missing from TCRdb's copy, which holds only in-frame ones; the method was immunoSEQ multiplex PCR. The sample carries around 140,000 clones, nearly 95% recorded once. As for this clone: Its antigen is still unknown.

The rearrangement joins TRBV7-9 to TRBJ1-2; 7 positions agree with TRBD1. This sequence originates from an adult in good health. The specimen comprised peripheral blood, sampled on day 0 of AZD1222 vaccination. CDR3 nucleotide sequence: TGTGCCAGCAGCTTACAAGGGGTAGGACAGGTGGTTACTTTGGATGGCTACACCTTC. Translated: CASSLQGVGQVVTLDGYTF.